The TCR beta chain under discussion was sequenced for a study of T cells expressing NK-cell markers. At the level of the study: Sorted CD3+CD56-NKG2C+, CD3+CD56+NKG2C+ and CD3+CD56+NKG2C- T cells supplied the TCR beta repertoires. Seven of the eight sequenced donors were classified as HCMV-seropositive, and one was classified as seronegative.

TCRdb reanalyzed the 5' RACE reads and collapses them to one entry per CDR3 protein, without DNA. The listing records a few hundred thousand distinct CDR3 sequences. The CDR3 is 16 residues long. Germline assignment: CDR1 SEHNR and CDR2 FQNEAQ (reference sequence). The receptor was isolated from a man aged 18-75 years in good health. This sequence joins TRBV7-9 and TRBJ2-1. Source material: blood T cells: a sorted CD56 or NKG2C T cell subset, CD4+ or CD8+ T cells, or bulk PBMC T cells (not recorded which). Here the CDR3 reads CASSQPTGTLYNEQFF. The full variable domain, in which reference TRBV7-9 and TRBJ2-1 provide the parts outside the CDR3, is DTGVSQNPRHKITKRGQNVTFRCDPISEHNRLYWYRQTLGQGPEFLTYFQNEAQLEKSRLLSDRFSAERPKGSFSTLEIQRTEQGDSAMYLCASSQPTGTLYNEQFFGPGTRLTVL.